The source of this T cell receptor (beta chain) is a study of shared clonotypes between healthy human individuals. Whole-study context: Per-donor plates numbered three CD4 naive, three CD4 memory, two CD8 naive and one CD8 memory. Overall study findings and caveats: Sharing across four donors was highest in naive CD4 (around 5%) and lowest in memory CD8 (0.4%).

Per the germline V gene, CDR1 is SGHAT and CDR2 is FQDESV (reference sequence). Trimming left V 3 bases short and J 6 bases short, with 14 bases between. CDR3 length: 15 amino acids. Details on this clone: Its antigen is unknown.

Together with CD45RO+ cells, CCR7-negative CD45RA+ TemRA cells were included in CD8 memory. Profiled with immunoSEQ multiplex PCR; TCRdb holds only in-frame clones, not every one. The data contain around 370,000 clones, roughly 96% of them singletons. The sample was memory CD8+ T cells sorted from blood. Subset meaning: CD45RO+ cells pooled with CCR7-negative TemRA cells. The TCR originated in a man between 25 and 39 years old in good health. The rearrangement uses TRBV11-1 and TRBJ2-2; possible D gene TRBD2, 6 bases. The CDR3 spells CASSFEAGTSGELFF. CDR3 DNA: TGTGCCAGCAGCTTCGAGGCGGGAACATCCGGGGAGCTGTTTTTT. Variable domain in full (rest from reference TRBV11-1 and TRBJ2-2): EAEVAQSPRYKITEKSQAVAFWCDPISGHATLYWYRQILGQGPELLVQFQDESVVDDSQLPKDRFSAERLKGVDSTLKIQPAELGDSAMYLCASSFEAGTSGELFFGEGSRLTVL.